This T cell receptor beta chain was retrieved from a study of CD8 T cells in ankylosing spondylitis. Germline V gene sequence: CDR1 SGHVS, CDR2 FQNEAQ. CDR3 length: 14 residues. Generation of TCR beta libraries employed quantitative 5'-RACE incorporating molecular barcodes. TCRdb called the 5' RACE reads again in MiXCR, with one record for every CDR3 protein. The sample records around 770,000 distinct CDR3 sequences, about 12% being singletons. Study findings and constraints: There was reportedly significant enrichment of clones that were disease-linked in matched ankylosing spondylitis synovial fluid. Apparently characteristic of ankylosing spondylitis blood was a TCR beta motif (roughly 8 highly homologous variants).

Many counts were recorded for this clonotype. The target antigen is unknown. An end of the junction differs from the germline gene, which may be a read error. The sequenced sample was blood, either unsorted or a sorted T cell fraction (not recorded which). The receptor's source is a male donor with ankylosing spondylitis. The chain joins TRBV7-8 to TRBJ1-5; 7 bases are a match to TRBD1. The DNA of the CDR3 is TGTGCCAGCAGTTTAGGGACAGTCAATCAGCCCCAGCATTTT. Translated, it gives CASSLGTVNQPQHF.